This TCR beta chain was sequenced in a study of HIV-infected patients and healthy controls. Study-level findings and limits: HIV-infected repertoires had significantly higher mean Gini indices than controls, possibly reflecting oligoclonality. Compared with untreated HIV+ repertoires, healthy controls showed roughly threefold more distinct CDR3s and higher Shannon diversity.

This CDR3 is built from 13 residues. Looked up from germline, CDR1 is DFQATT and CDR2 is SNEGSKA (reference sequence). This clonotype was counted a single time. Its antigen is not identified. A read error may account for a junction end that differs from germline. Alpha and beta constant-region primers primed reverse transcription of around 500 ng RNA. Alpha and beta chain libraries were made separately by chain-specific third strand synthesis with multiplexing indices. TCRdb independently ran MiXCR on the 5' RACE reads; one entry per CDR3 protein. The sample shows about 9,300 distinct CDR3 sequences, under 6% of them seen only once. The repertoire came from unfractionated whole blood and reflected all unsorted peripheral T cells.

The sample was blood. This sequence was found in an adult in good health. This chain joins TRBV20-1 and TRBJ2-7; D not resolved. The CDR3 DNA reads as TGCAGTGCTAGAAATGATCCGATGGGCAGTACTGGCTTC. It specifies CSARNDPMGSTGF.